These 13 T cell receptor beta chains were sequenced from one sample in a study of beta chain features in type 1 diabetes. Isolated RNA was reverse transcribed in full, so expressed TCRB transcripts were sequenced. Sequencing used immunoSEQ multiplex PCR; TCRdb keeps in-frame clones, though not all of them. Of more than 150,000 clones detected, 9% to 10% appear once; the ten largest clones hold roughly 0.7%. Antigens for these TCRs are unknown. Study-wide results and caveats: The study found moderately but significantly shorter TCRB CDR3s in all four CD4+ subsets of Type 1 diabetes patients.

Sequencing was carried out using central memory CD4+ T cells from blood. These receptors were taken from a woman aged 25 to 39 with type 1 diabetes.

This clone was detected only a few times. V gene TRBV2 combines with J gene TRBJ2-3; perhaps TRBD2 as D (5 bases). Trimming took 6 bases from V and 2 from J, leaving 15 bases between them. Per the germline V gene, CDR1 is SNHLY and CDR2 is FYNNEI. The CDR3 runs to 15 residues. This CDR3 is CASRQERLATDTQYF. As DNA, the CDR3 is TGTGCCAGCAGGCAGGAGCGGCTCGCCACAGATACGCAGTATTTT.

This chain links TRBV29-1 with TRBJ1-1; no clear D. Germline V gene data show CDR1 as SQVTM and CDR2 as ANQGSEA. V lost 4 bases and J lost 4, with 7 bases in between. The CDR3 runs 11 residues. The CDR3 DNA sequence: TGCAGCGTTGGGTTCGGCACTGAAGCTTTCTTT. Amino acids: CSVGFGTEAFF.

This clone was detected a few times. The chain joins TRBV7-2 to TRBJ2-1; no clear D gene. Germline V gene data show CDR1 as SGHTA and CDR2 as FQGNSA. There are 14 residues in the CDR3. V lost 5 bases and J lost 5, with 13 bases in between. CDR3 DNA sequence: TGTGCCAGCAGCACCCCACGCGGAAACAATGAGCAGTTCTTC. Its translation is CASSTPRGNNEQFF.

In this sample, this clone turned up a few times. The gene calls are TRBV4-1 and TRBJ2-6, with D maybe TRBD2 (5 bases). CDR3 size: 21 residues. Germline-derived CDR1 and CDR2 are MGHRA and YSYEKL. With 4 bases removed from V and 4 bases from J, the gap between germline ends came to 29 bases. This CDR3 is CASSPTGIAGGRATGANVLTF. The DNA of the CDR3 is TGCGCCAGCAGCCCCACGGGTATCGCCGGAGGTAGAGCGACGGGGGCCAACGTCCTGACTTTC.

This clone was detected only a few times. The chain joins TRBV7-9 to TRBJ1-1, with D possibly TRBD1 on 6 matching bases. The V end lost 4 bases, the J end lost 6 bases, and 18 bases lay between the germline ends. Germline assignment: CDR1 SEHNR and CDR2 FQNEAQ (reference sequence). The CDR3 is 15 amino acids. The DNA for the CDR3 is TGTGCCAGCAGCTCTCAGGGAGGGGGGTCGGCTGAAGCTTTCTTT. Its translation: CASSSQGGGSAEAFF.

There are a few counts of this clone. The chain carries TRBV18 and TRBJ1-2; D uncertain. Germline V CDR1 and CDR2: KGHSH, LQKENI. V was cut by 4 bases and J by 5 bases, with 11 bases left in between. The CDR3 spans 13 residues. The CDR3 coding sequence is TGTGCCAGCTCACTGGGCCTTTGGTATGGCTACACCTTC. It translates to CASSLGLWYGYTF.

V is TRBV28 and J is TRBJ1-2; D uncertain. V was clipped by 6 bases and J by 5 bases, with 10 bases between them. This CDR3 is built from 12 residues. The V gene's germline CDR1 is MDHEN and CDR2 SYDVKM. Written as DNA, the CDR3 is TGTGCCAGCAGAGTAGCGGGATATGGCTACACCTTC. Translating it yields CASRVAGYGYTF.

Concerning this clone: This sample includes further DNA sequences coding for the same CDR3. The V call is TRBV20-1, the J call TRBJ2-5; D ambiguous. V lost 2 bases to trimming and J lost 5 bases, with 6 bases between them. Germline CDR1 and CDR2: DFQATT and SNEGSKA (reference sequence). The CDR3 consists of 11 residues. CDR3 region: CSARPLETQYF. DNA of the CDR3: TGCAGTGCTAGACCCTTGGAGACCCAGTACTTC.

The chain uses TRBV2 and TRBJ1-1; TRBD1 agrees at 9 bases. Germline CDR1 reads SNHLY; CDR2 reads FYNNEI. This CDR3 is 14 amino acids long. V shed 5 bases and J 9 bases; nucleotides not matched to a gene: 10. The chain's CDR3 is CASSPQWTGEKAFF. CDR3 nucleotides: TGTGCCAGCAGTCCCCAGTGGACAGGGGAAAAAGCTTTCTTT. The full variable domain, with the rest looked up from reference TRBV2 and TRBJ1-1, is EPEVTQTPSHQVTQMGQEVILRCVPISNHLYFYWYRQILGQKVEFLVSFYNNEISEKSEIFDDQFSVERPDGSNFTLKIRSTKLEDSAMYFCASSPQWTGEKAFFGQGTRLTVV.

A few counts support this clone. The chain joins TRBV9 to TRBJ2-7; 7 bases map to TRBD1. The CDR3 runs to 15 residues. The germline V gene encodes CDR1 SGDLS and CDR2 YYNGEE. The V segment lost 0 bases and the J segment 6 bases; nucleotides outside the gene matches: 9. As DNA, the CDR3 is TGTGCCAGCAGCGTAGACGCAGGGGGTCCGGGCGAGCAGTACTTC. Amino acids: CASSVDAGGPGEQYF.

This chain connects TRBV6-5 to TRBJ2-5; D ambiguous. V lost 4 bases and J 4 bases, leaving 7 bases between the germline ends. The germline CDR1 and CDR2 sequences are MNHEY and SVGAGI. This CDR3 comprises 12 residues. CDR3 region: CASSSVGETQYF. The CDR3 bases are TGTGCCAGCAGTTCAGTTGGAGAGACCCAGTACTTC.

This clone was counted between two and nine times. The V gene is TRBV30, the J gene TRBJ1-1, with 7 bases aligning to TRBD1. The trim removed 7 bases at V and 7 bases at J, leaving 12 bases unmatched. The germline V gene encodes CDR1 GTSNPN and CDR2 SVGIG (reference sequence). The CDR3 has 13 residues. The DNA for the CDR3 is TGTGCCTTCCTCCGGGACAGCCAAAATGAAGCTTTCTTT. This encodes CAFLRDSQNEAFF.

This chain uses TRBV30 with TRBJ1-5; D gene unclear. The CDR3 is made up of 16 amino acids. Trimming cost V 0 bases and J 0 bases, with 12 bases left between them. Germline V gene data show CDR1 as GTSNPN and CDR2 as SVGIG (reference sequence). CDR3 bases: TGTGCCTGGAGTGTAGGCAGGCGTTATAGCAATCAGCCCCAGCATTTT. Residues: CAWSVGRRYSNQPQHF. The whole variable domain, filled in from reference TRBV30 and TRBJ1-5, reads SQTIHQWPATLVQPVGSPLSLECTVEGTSNPNLYWYRQAAGRGLQLLFYSVGIGQISSEVPQNLSASRPQDRQFILSSKKLLLSDSGFYLCAWSVGRRYSNQPQHFGDGTRLSIL.